This TCR beta chain was recorded in a study of follicular helper T cells after annual influenza vaccination. This CDR3 region has 16 residues. Germline loops: CDR1 SGHTA, CDR2 FQGNSA. Trimming pared 5 bases from V and 2 bases from J, leaving 17 bases between. Time point noted: 2013-2014 season, 7 days after vaccination. Each time point used roughly 40 to 110 mL of blood. Method: immunoSEQ multiplex PCR; TCRdb's copy keeps in-frame clones and lacks some. This sample has approximately 8,700 clones; 83% occur once, and the top ten carry 3% to 3.5%. This receptor was taken from an adult who received the influenza vaccine. The genes are TRBV7-2 and TRBJ2-3, with D possibly TRBD2 on 6 matching bases. The sample consisted of CXCR5+ CD38- circulating T follicular helper cells from blood, taken 7 days after influenza vaccination. Subset indicated: circulating Tfh, non-naive CD4+CXCR5+PD-1+ (ICOS+CD38+ or ICOS-CD38-). CDR3 sequence: CASSTGTPTPTDTQYF. CDR3 DNA: TGTGCCAGCAGCACCGGGACTCCCACTCCCACAGATACGCAGTATTTT. The full variable domain, with the rest looked up from reference TRBV7-2 and TRBJ2-3, is GAGVSQSPSNKVTEKGKDVELRCDPISGHTALYWYRQSLGQGLEFLIYFQGNSAPDKSGLPSDRFSAERTGGSVSTLTIQRTQQEDSAVYLCASSTGTPTPTDTQYFGPGTRLTVL.